This T cell receptor (beta chain) was identified in a study of T cells in Graves' hyperthyroidism and ophthalmopathy. Germline V gene data show CDR1 as MNHEY and CDR2 as SVGEGT. Trimming stripped 8 bases from V and 4 bases from J, with 11 bases between. The CDR3 extends over 12 amino acids. Amplification of TCR beta CDR3 regions was performed using RNA transcripts as template. HTBI primers drove first-round RT-PCR of the TCR CDR3. MiXCR was run by TCRdb on the multiplex PCR reads, yielding one entry per CDR3 protein. The sample lists approximately 250,000 distinct CDR3 sequences, approximately 25% occurring once.

This rearrangement joins TRBV6-2 or TRBV6-3 to TRBJ2-5; D remains ambiguous. Sequencing input: blood. The sequence derives from a woman between 35 and 50 years old with Graves' ophthalmopathy. The CDR3 protein is CASRKTGETQYF. In nucleotides, the CDR3 is TGTGCCAGCCGAAAAACGGGAGAGACCCAGTACTTC.